The 11 T cell receptor beta chains given below trace back to one sample, sequenced in a study of blood T cell repertoires in COVID-19. Sequenced by immunoSEQ multiplex PCR; TCRdb stores in-frame clones only, minus some. Of around 300,000 clones listed, nearly 90% are singletons. Sequencing was performed on PBMCs or T cells enriched from blood (not recorded which). The receptor source for this set is a woman in her late teens or twenties with acute COVID-19.

The rearrangement uses TRBV11-3 and TRBJ2-1; 10 bases line up with TRBD2. Trimming removed 1 base from V and 0 bases from J; junction bases left unmatched: 9. Germline lookup yields CDR1 SGHNT and CDR2 YENEEA. This CDR3 is 19 amino acids long. The CDR3 DNA reads TGTGCCAGCAGCTTAGGCTTCGGACTAGCGGCGAACTCCTACAATGAGCAGTTCTTC. Translating gives CASSLGFGLAANSYNEQFF.

The chain joins TRBV10-3 to TRBJ2-2, with D perhaps matching TRBD1 (6 bases). Germline lookup yields CDR1 ENHRY and CDR2 SYGVKD. This CDR3 is 12 amino acids long. V was pared by 10 bases and J by 5 bases, with 11 bases between. As DNA, the CDR3 is TGTGCCACCACAGGGAATACCGGGGAGCTGTTTTTT. Amino acids: CATTGNTGELFF.

This chain links TRBV28 with TRBJ1-5; possible D gene TRBD1, 6 bases. Trimming left V 1 base short and J 7 bases short, with 17 bases between. CDR3 length: 16 residues. Germline CDR1 is MDHEN and CDR2 is SYDVKM. Here the CDR3 DNA reads TGTGCCAGCAGTTTATACCAAACAGGGTCTCGACAGCCCCAGCATTTT. Its translation: CASSLYQTGSRQPQHF.

This rearrangement joins TRBV2 to TRBJ2-1; 10 bases fit TRBD1. Germline loops: CDR1 SNHLY, CDR2 FYNNEI. The CDR3 extends over 13 amino acids. The junction had 5 bases not matched to a gene; V was cut back by 8 bases and J by 7 bases. The CDR3 reads CASDRGRKNEQFF. CDR3 sequence (DNA): TGTGCCAGCGACAGGGGGCGGAAAAATGAGCAGTTCTTC. Together with reference TRBV2 and TRBJ2-1, the CDR3 gives the full variable domain: EPEVTQTPSHQVTQMGQEVILRCVPISNHLYFYWYRQILGQKVEFLVSFYNNEISEKSEIFDDQFSVERPDGSNFTLKIRSTKLEDSAMYFCASDRGRKNEQFFGPGTRLTVL.

This chain connects TRBV6-1 to TRBJ1-4; D may be TRBD1 (5 bases). Trimming removed 3 bases from V and 6 bases from J, with 11 bases in between. The germline V gene has CDR1 MNHNS and CDR2 SASEGT. The CDR3 covers 14 residues. CDR3 sequence (DNA): TGTGCCAGCAGTGAGGGGGGAGCAGATGAAAAACTGTTTTTT. Protein product: CASSEGGADEKLFF.

V and J are TRBV19 and TRBJ1-2, with D unresolved. The CDR3 runs 13 residues. CDR1 is LNHDA and CDR2 is SQIVND in the germline V gene (reference sequence). Trimming removed 7 bases at V and 2 bases at J, with 11 bases between. For the CDR3, the DNA is TGTGCCAGTAATGCGGCAGCCAACTATGGCTACACCTTC. This encodes CASNAAANYGYTF.

The J gene is TRBJ2-6, the V gene TRBV6-5; TRBD2 is a possible D gene (6 bases). Trimming cost V 7 bases and J 2 bases, with 12 bases left between them. The CDR3 totals 15 residues. From germline, CDR1 is MNHEY and CDR2 SVGAGI. Here the CDR3 DNA reads TGTGCCAGCAACGGGAGAGGGGCTGGGGCCAACGTCCTGACTTTC. Residues: CASNGRGAGANVLTF.

This rearrangement joins TRBV28 to TRBJ1-1; tentatively, D is TRBD1 (6 bases). Germline CDR1 is MDHEN and CDR2 is SYDVKM. Trimming stripped 4 bases from V and 4 bases from J, with 16 bases between. The CDR3 runs 15 residues. CDR3 loop: CASSYQTGIVTEAFF. The CDR3 bases are TGTGCCAGCAGTTATCAAACAGGGATTGTCACTGAAGCTTTCTTT.

The CDR3 DNA reads TGTGCCAGTCGGGAGGTGGGGATGGAGTTTGGCTACACCTTC. It encodes CASREVGMEFGYTF. The chain carries TRBV19 and TRBJ1-2, with unresolved D. Germline CDR1 and CDR2: LNHDA and SQIVND (reference sequence). The CDR3 has 14 amino acids. V lost 8 bases, J lost 7 bases, and 20 bases lay in between.

The chain links TRBV29-1 to TRBJ1-2, with a tentative D call TRBD1 (5 bases). The CDR3 sequence is 12 residues long. V lost 5 bases and J lost 2, with 9 bases in between. Germline V gene lookup returns CDR1 SQVTM and CDR2 ANQGSEA. CDR3 in DNA: TGCAGCGTTCTGGCAGGGAACTATGGCTACACCTTC. Translating gives CSVLAGNYGYTF.

Only one count was recorded for this clone. J is TRBJ1-2 and V is TRBV5-1, with 7 bases identical to TRBD1. The CDR3 consists of 14 residues. V was clipped by 4 bases and J by 6 bases; unmatched bases: 9. CDR1 is SGHRS and CDR2 is YFSETQ in the germline V gene. The CDR3 is CASSRTGLRDGYTF. CDR3 in DNA: TGCGCCAGCAGCCGGACAGGCTTAAGGGATGGCTACACCTTC.